This T cell receptor (beta chain) comes out of a study of tumor and adjacent non-tumor tissue in lung cancer. Three rounds of nested PCR, following a modified ARM-PCR protocol, produced the TCRbeta library. Using its own MiXCR run on the multiplex PCR reads, TCRdb lists one record per CDR3 protein. The sample has about 120,000 distinct CDR3 sequences, 66% seen once; the top ten hold 10% to 15%. The CDR3 runs to 15 residues. Germline V gene sequence: CDR1 SGHAT, CDR2 FQNNGV. Of note for this clonotype: Its target is not known. At one end, the junction sequence differs from germline, possibly due to a read error.

No cell sorting was done before RNA was extracted from the tissue. Findings and limits, study-wide: Significantly higher TCR diversity was found in tumor than normal lung.

The sample was lung tumor tissue. The receptor was isolated from a man aged 25 to 40 with non-small cell lung cancer. The chain has TRBV11-2 and TRBJ1-5, with TRBD1 matching over 7 bases. This chain's CDR3 is CAISPGGHTDQPQHF. The CDR3 bases are TGTGCCATCAGCCCAGGGGGGCACACCGATCAGCCCCAGCATTTT.